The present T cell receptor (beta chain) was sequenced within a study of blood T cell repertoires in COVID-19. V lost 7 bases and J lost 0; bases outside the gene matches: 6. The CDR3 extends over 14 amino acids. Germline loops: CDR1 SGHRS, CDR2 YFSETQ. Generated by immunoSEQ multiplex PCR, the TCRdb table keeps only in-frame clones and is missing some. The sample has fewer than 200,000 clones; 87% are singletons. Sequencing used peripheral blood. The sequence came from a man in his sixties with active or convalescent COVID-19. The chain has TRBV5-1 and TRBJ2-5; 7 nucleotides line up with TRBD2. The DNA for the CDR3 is TGCGCCAGCGCAGGTGGGGGGGACCAAGAGACCCAGTACTTC. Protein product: CASAGGGDQETQYF.